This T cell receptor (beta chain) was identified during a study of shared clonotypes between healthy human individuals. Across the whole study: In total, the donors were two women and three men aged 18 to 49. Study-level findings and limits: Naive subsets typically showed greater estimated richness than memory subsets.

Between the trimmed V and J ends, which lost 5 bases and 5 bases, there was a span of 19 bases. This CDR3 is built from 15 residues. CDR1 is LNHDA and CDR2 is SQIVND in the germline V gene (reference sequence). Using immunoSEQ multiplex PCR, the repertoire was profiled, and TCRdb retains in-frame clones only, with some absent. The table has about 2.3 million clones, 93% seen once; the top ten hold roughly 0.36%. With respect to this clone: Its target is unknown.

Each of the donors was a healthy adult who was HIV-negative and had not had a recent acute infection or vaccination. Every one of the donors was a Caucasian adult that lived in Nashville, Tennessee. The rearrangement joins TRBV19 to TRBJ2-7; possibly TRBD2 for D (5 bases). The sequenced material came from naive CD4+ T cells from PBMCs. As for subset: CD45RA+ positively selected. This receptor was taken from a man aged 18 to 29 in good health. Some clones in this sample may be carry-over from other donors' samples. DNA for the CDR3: TGTGCCAGTAGTCCATCACGTCTAGCCGGGGACGAGCAGTACTTC. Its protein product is CASSPSRLAGDEQYF.